This T cell receptor beta chain was found in a study of chemoradiotherapy in HPV16-positive cancers. General study results and limits: In HPV16-positive patients, HPV-responsive T-cell expansion tracked better recurrence-free survival. The functional HPV-specific definition rests on just two HPV16-positive patients. Non-HPV-specific T cells did not expand in tumors during treatment, whereas candidate HPV-specific clones and E7-related motifs did.

Regarding this clone: Its antigen is unknown.

The protocol was immunoSEQ multiplex PCR, while the TCRdb copy is restricted to in-frame clones and leaves out a portion. The repertoire holds about 31,000 clones, with roughly 84% as singletons. The CDR3 is made up of 13 amino acids. The germline V gene encodes CDR1 MNHEY and CDR2 SMNVEV (reference sequence). Trimming took 7 bases from V and 2 from J, leaving 6 bases between them. The chain has TRBV27 and TRBJ2-6; the D is unclear. The specimen was blood, collected from a patient who underwent chemoradiotherapy. This sequence originates from a human donor with HPV-associated anogenital cancer. The DNA of the CDR3 is TGTGCCAGCAAGAGGACTGGGGCCAACGTCCTGACTTTC. It codes for CASKRTGANVLTF.